Listed below are T cell receptor beta chains from one sample, sequenced in a study of shared clonotypes between healthy human individuals. Assay used: immunoSEQ multiplex PCR; TCRdb lists only in-frame clones, some missing. Found here are some 2,100,000 clones, about 94% of them singletons; the top ten hold more than 0.1%. Sequenced: naive CD4+ T cells sorted from blood. These receptors came from a man younger than 35 in good health. The CDR3 runs from the conserved cysteine through the conserved F or W. The D gene is left open where the match is weak. Only part of the rows carry a size: once, few, many, or a class if the clone is expanded.

V	J	D	size	CDR3
TRBV4-2	TRBJ2-1	TRBD2	.	CASSQDHSGSMNEQFF
TRBV2	TRBJ2-7	.	.	CASGGQRTSYEQYF
TRBV11-3	TRBJ1-1	.	once	CASSKSGGTEAFF
TRBV7-9	TRBJ2-1	.	.	CASSHQVGGYNEQFF
TRBV27	TRBJ1-4	.	.	CASSLGFREKLFF
TRBV5-4	TRBJ2-7	TRBD2	.	CASSLRGGGSSYEQYF
TRBV5-8	TRBJ1-6	.	.	CASSFRLDNYSPLHF
TRBV15	TRBJ1-1	.	.	CATSRATGLGLMDTEAFF
TRBV5-1	TRBJ1-3	.	.	CASSFTGFGNTIYF
TRBV20-1	TRBJ2-7	TRBD1	.	CSARDRGEQYF
TRBV2	TRBJ1-6	.	once	CASSEGGGFSYNSPLHF
TRBV7-3	TRBJ2-6	.	.	CASSPLNSGANVLTF
TRBV9	TRBJ2-2	.	.	CASSVSPRVYFMGELFF
TRBV5-4	TRBJ2-1	TRBD2	.	CASSALAGEHNEQFF
TRBV19	TRBJ2-2	TRBD2	.	CASSASRGLSSNTGELFF
TRBV9	TRBJ2-3	.	.	CASSVDVRPTDTQYF
TRBV14	TRBJ1-1	TRBD1	.	CASSRGQGGYTEAFF
TRBV7-2	TRBJ1-1	TRBD1	.	CASSFRQGWGLEAFF
TRBV9	TRBJ2-7	TRBD2	.	CASSPRGAYEQYF
TRBV5-1	TRBJ2-3	TRBD1	few	CASSLGQGPNLDTQYF
TRBV19	TRBJ2-7	.	.	CASSIDWVIGEQYF
TRBV11-2	TRBJ2-7	.	.	CASSLDLGAGSSYEQYF
TRBV4-1	TRBJ2-2	.	.	CASSQDWQGGAGELFF
TRBV6-6	TRBJ2-2	.	once	CASSYRTANTGELFF
TRBV5-8	TRBJ2-6	.	.	CASSLDLSGANVLTF
TRBV2	TRBJ1-1	.	.	CASSEGSFSAFF
TRBV7-8	TRBJ2-5	.	.	CASSGGIGEIQYF
TRBV2	TRBJ1-5	.	.	CASSEIGRDQPQHF
TRBV5-6	TRBJ2-7	TRBD1	.	CASSSMQGAKRHEQYF
TRBV7-8	TRBJ2-3	TRBD1	.	CASSLTVGTGNTQYF
TRBV4-1	TRBJ1-2	TRBD1	.	CASSPTGTGAGEGYTF
TRBV28	TRBJ2-7	.	.	CASRAQAGQAYEQYF
TRBV7-2	TRBJ1-2	.	.	CASSFPGSYGYTF
TRBV10-3	TRBJ1-1	.	.	CAISAGVDTEAFF
TRBV6-1	TRBJ2-5	.	.	CASWRRETQYF
TRBV7-2	TRBJ2-3	.	.	CASSSPLLDTQYF
TRBV5-1	TRBJ2-3	.	once	CASSFRDTAETQYF
TRBV10-3	TRBJ2-5	.	once	CAISDDQWTQYF
TRBV18	TRBJ2-7	.	.	CASSPPGPYEQYF
TRBV28	TRBJ1-2	.	.	CASRNQGVGGGYTF
TRBV2	TRBJ2-1	TRBD2	.	CASSQTGTSVLNEQFF
TRBV18	TRBJ2-3	TRBD2	once	CASSPLSQRGSTDTQYF
TRBV6-5	TRBJ1-3	.	.	CASSITGSGNTIYF
TRBV5-1	TRBJ2-3	.	.	CASSLTSPPSTDTQYF
TRBV30	TRBJ2-7	TRBD1	.	CAWSAFPGGQYF
TRBV27	TRBJ1-5	.	once	CASSLGYSNQPQHF
TRBV19	TRBJ1-1	.	once	CASSSREASAEAFF
TRBV2	TRBJ1-6	TRBD1	.	CASSPGGDYNSPLHF
TRBV4-1	TRBJ2-7	.	.	CASSQDDSYKYEQYF
TRBV5-1	TRBJ2-7	.	.	CASSLGVGASYEQYF
TRBV27	TRBJ2-1	.	.	CASSFRNRAGEQFF
TRBV6-1	TRBJ2-7	TRBD2	.	CASSVERGGVGEQYF
TRBV14	TRBJ1-5	.	.	CASSQLKGGRNQPQHF
TRBV10-2	TRBJ1-1	TRBD1	.	CASGGDSKDVAFF